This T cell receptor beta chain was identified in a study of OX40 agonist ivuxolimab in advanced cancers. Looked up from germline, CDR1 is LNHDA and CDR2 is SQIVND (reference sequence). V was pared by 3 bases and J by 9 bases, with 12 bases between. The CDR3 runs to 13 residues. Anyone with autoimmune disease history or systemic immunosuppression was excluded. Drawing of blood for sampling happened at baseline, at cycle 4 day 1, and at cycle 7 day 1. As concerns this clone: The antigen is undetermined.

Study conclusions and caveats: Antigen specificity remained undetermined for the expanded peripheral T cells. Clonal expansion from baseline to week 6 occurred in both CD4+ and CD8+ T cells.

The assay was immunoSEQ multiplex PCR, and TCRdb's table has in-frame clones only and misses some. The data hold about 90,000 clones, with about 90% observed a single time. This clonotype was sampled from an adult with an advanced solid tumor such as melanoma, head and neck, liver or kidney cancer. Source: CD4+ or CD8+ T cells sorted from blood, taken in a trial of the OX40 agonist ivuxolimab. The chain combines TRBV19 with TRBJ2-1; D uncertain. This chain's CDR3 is CASSIAQVSEQFF. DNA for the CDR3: TGTGCCAGTAGTATCGCCCAGGTCAGTGAGCAGTTCTTC.